The clone carrying this T cell receptor beta chain was counted only a few times. Its antigen remains unknown. The entry originates in a study of CD8 T cells in ankylosing spondylitis. Study conclusions and caveats: Some motif variants were previously reported in reactive arthritis synovial fluid and blood. Clones linked to disease were reported to show significant enrichment in matched ankylosing spondylitis synovial fluid.

Quantitative 5'-RACE was performed with molecular barcodes, and it yielded the TCR beta libraries. TCRdb re-called the 5' RACE reads with MiXCR, one entry per CDR3 protein. Altogether roughly 230,000 distinct CDR3 sequences are present, 15% to 20% being singletons, with the ten largest covering approximately 33%. Trimming shortened V by 10 bases and J by 8 bases, and 18 bases separated the two germline ends. This CDR3 contains 13 residues. Sequencing was carried out using blood, either unsorted or a sorted T cell fraction (not recorded which). The clonotype was recovered from a male donor with ankylosing spondylitis or in good health (not recorded which). The chain is built from TRBV12-3 or TRBV12-4 and TRBJ2-1; D unclear. CDR3 sequence reads: CATKHVESDEQFF. The CDR3 DNA reads TGTGCCACCAAACATGTCGAAAGCGATGAGCAGTTCTTC.